These 30 T cell receptor beta chains were sequenced from one sample in a study of beta chain features in type 1 diabetes. Of the isolated RNA, all was reverse transcribed, and so the sequenced material was expressed TCRB transcripts. TCRdb's table, derived via immunoSEQ multiplex PCR, lists solely in-frame clones and lacks some. The sample shows about half a million clones, approximately 31% of them seen only once. The sequenced material came from naive CD4+ T cells from blood. The receptors stem from a man between 18 and 35 years old in good health.

The rearrangement uses TRBV30 and TRBJ1-6; TRBD1 is a possible D gene (6 bases). Deletions cut 3 bases from V and 7 bases from J, with 13 bases between. Germline V gene data show CDR1 as GTSNPN and CDR2 as SVGIG (reference sequence). The CDR3 totals 14 residues. The CDR3 is CAWSRRQVNSPLHF. DNA of the CDR3: TGTGCCTGGAGCCGGAGACAGGTCAATTCACCCCTCCACTTT.

The chain is built from TRBV30 and TRBJ2-2, with 11 positions matching TRBD1. In germline, CDR1 is GTSNPN, CDR2 SVGIG (reference sequence). The CDR3 runs to 16 residues. Unmatched junction bases numbered 10, after V lost 4 bases and J lost 6 bases. CDR3 sequence (DNA): TGTGCCTGGATTAACCGGGACAGGGGGTTTCCCGGGGAGCTGTTTTTT. Encoded protein: CAWINRDRGFPGELFF. Full variable domain (rest looked up from reference TRBV30 and TRBJ2-2): SQTIHQWPATLVQPVGSPLSLECTVEGTSNPNLYWYRQAAGRGLQLLFYSVGIGQISSEVPQNLSASRPQDRQFILSSKKLLLSDSGFYLCAWINRDRGFPGELFFGEGSRLTVL.

This clone has more than one count but fewer than ten. V is TRBV30 and J is TRBJ1-1, with D possibly being TRBD1 (5 bases). This CDR3 contains 17 residues. V was shortened by 1 base and J by 0 bases, with 18 bases between the two germline ends. Germline-derived CDR1 and CDR2 are GTSNPN and SVGIG (reference sequence). CDR3: CAWSGARGPNMNTEAFF. Here the CDR3 DNA reads TGTGCCTGGAGTGGGGCGAGGGGCCCGAACATGAACACTGAAGCTTTCTTT.

The chain links TRBV7-2 to TRBJ2-3; D not certain. The CDR3 sequence is 12 residues long. Germline V gene data show CDR1 as SGHTA and CDR2 as FQGNSA. The V gene lost 2 bases and the J gene lost 6 bases, with 6 bases spanning the gap. The CDR3 DNA sequence: TGTGCCAGCAGCTTATTGGAGGATACGCAGTATTTT. Its protein is CASSLLEDTQYF.

V and J are TRBV7-2 and TRBJ2-3, with D unresolved. This CDR3 is 12 amino acids long. From germline, CDR1 is SGHTA and CDR2 FQGNSA. V dropped 4 bases and J dropped 0 bases, with 2 bases sitting between them. CDR3 sequence: CASSYSTDTQYF. CDR3 bases: TGTGCCAGCAGCTACAGCACAGATACGCAGTATTTT.

This chain links TRBV10-3 with TRBJ2-5, with D maybe TRBD2 (6 bases). Germline values: CDR1 ENHRY, CDR2 SYGVKD. The V and J ends lost 0 bases and 5 bases respectively, with 16 bases between them. The CDR3 has 16 residues. Written as DNA, the CDR3 is TGTGCCATCAGTGAGTCGACTGGGGCGGGACTGGAGACCCAGTACTTC. Its protein is CAISESTGAGLETQYF.

The chain carries TRBV27 and TRBJ2-7, with D possibly being TRBD1 (5 bases). CDR3 size: 16 residues. Germline V gives CDR1 MNHEY, CDR2 SMNVEV (reference sequence). Trimming left V 5 bases short and J 4 bases short, with 21 bases between. In DNA form, the CDR3 reads TGTGCCAGCAGTCCCAACGGTTGGGCAGGGCTATACGAGCAGTACTTC. Translated, it gives CASSPNGWAGLYEQYF.

This clone was observed a handful of times. This sequence joins TRBV15 and TRBJ2-1; TRBD2 matches 8 bases. The CDR3 totals 14 residues. Unmatched junction bases numbered 4, after V lost 5 bases and J lost 4 bases. Germline CDR1 reads LNHNV; CDR2 reads YYDKDF (reference sequence). CDR3 loop: CATSGPSGYNEQFF. DNA for the CDR3: TGTGCCACCAGCGGGCCTAGCGGGTACAATGAGCAGTTCTTC.

The V and J genes are TRBV7-9 and TRBJ2-1; 9 bases fit TRBD2. Germline CDR1 is SEHNR and CDR2 is FQNEAQ (reference sequence). V shed 4 bases, J shed 0 bases, and the junction held 4 bases outside the gene matches. The CDR3 length is 16 residues. The CDR3 region is CASSYRSGSSYNEQFF. CDR3 DNA: TGTGCCAGCAGCTACCGTAGCGGGAGCTCCTACAATGAGCAGTTCTTC. The entire variable domain, with the rest obtained from reference TRBV7-9 and TRBJ2-1, is as follows: DTGVSQNPRHKITKRGQNVTFRCDPISEHNRLYWYRQTLGQGPEFLTYFQNEAQLEKSRLLSDRFSAERPKGSFSTLEIQRTEQGDSAMYLCASSYRSGSSYNEQFFGPGTRLTVL.

The chain couples TRBV25-1 to TRBJ1-4; D gene unclear. CDR1 MGHDK and CDR2 SYGVNS come from the germline V gene. The CDR3 runs to 15 residues. Trimming took 2 bases from V and 5 from J, leaving 12 bases between them. CDR3 protein: CASSEPAGVNEKLFF. In DNA form, the CDR3 reads TGTGCCAGCAGTGAACCGGCAGGAGTAAATGAAAAACTGTTTTTT.

This clone occurred once. Other nucleotide sequences from this sample produce the same CDR3. The rearrangement links TRBV30 to TRBJ2-7; D remains unclear. CDR3 length: 13 amino acids. The germline gives CDR1 GTSNPN, CDR2 SVGIG (reference sequence). The V end lost 0 bases, the J end lost 1 base, and 7 bases lay between the germline ends. The CDR3 reads CAWSVKGSYEQYF. DNA for the CDR3: TGTGCCTGGAGTGTTAAGGGATCCTACGAGCAGTACTTC.

CDR3 protein: CASGRQGLHEQYF. CDR3 sequence (DNA): TGTGCCAGCGGTAGACAGGGGCTCCACGAGCAGTACTTC. V is TRBV7-9 and J is TRBJ2-7; TRBD1 matches at 8 bases. Germline assignment: CDR1 SEHNR and CDR2 FQNEAQ (reference sequence). With V trimmed by 8 bases and J by 5 bases, 8 bases remained unmatched. The CDR3 covers 13 residues. Filled out from reference TRBV7-9 and TRBJ2-7, the complete variable domain reads DTGVSQNPRHKITKRGQNVTFRCDPISEHNRLYWYRQTLGQGPEFLTYFQNEAQLEKSRLLSDRFSAERPKGSFSTLEIQRTEQGDSAMYLCASGRQGLHEQYFGPGTRLTVT.

Details on this clone: Other DNA variants within this sample encode the same CDR3. The rearrangement uses TRBV7-2 and TRBJ2-7; 7 nucleotides match TRBD1. The CDR3 has 12 amino acids. Trimming at V came to 5 bases and at J to 4 bases, leaving 2 bases not matched to a gene. Germline-derived CDR1 and CDR2 are SGHTA and FQGNSA. In nucleotides, the CDR3 is TGTGCCAGCAGCCGACAGGGTTACGAGCAGTACTTC. Translation: CASSRQGYEQYF.

The chain combines TRBV30 with TRBJ2-1; 9 bases line up with TRBD2. The V gene end was trimmed by 4 bases and the J gene end by 6 bases; junction bases not matched to a gene: 10. The CDR3 runs 15 residues. Germline lookup yields CDR1 GTSNPN and CDR2 SVGIG (reference sequence). The CDR3 sequence: CAWNFVAGVGNEQFF. The CDR3 bases are TGTGCCTGGAATTTTGTAGCGGGAGTTGGCAATGAGCAGTTCTTC.

For this clone: Other DNA sequences in this specimen translate into the identical CDR3. V usage is TRBV30 and J usage is TRBJ2-2; TRBD2 might be the D (6 bases). The CDR3 length is 13 residues. CDR1 is GTSNPN, CDR2 SVGIG, per germline (reference sequence). With 1 base removed from V and 5 bases from J, the gap between germline ends came to 8 bases. The CDR3 nucleotides read TGTGCCTGGAGTGCCCGGGGGACCGGGGAGCTGTTTTTT. Its translation: CAWSARGTGELFF.

This clone was seen a few times. CDR3 residues: CASSLGPGELHSYEQYF. The CDR3 DNA follows: TGCGCCAGCAGCTTGGGTCCAGGAGAGCTACACTCCTACGAGCAGTACTTC. This chain links TRBV5-1 with TRBJ2-7; D gene uncertain. V lost 0 bases, J lost 0 bases, and 16 bases lay in between. The V gene's germline CDR1 is SGHRS and CDR2 YFSETQ. The CDR3 loop spans 17 amino acids.

The rearrangement uses TRBV29-1 and TRBJ2-1, with D unclear. The CDR3 length is 11 residues. Trimming took off 8 bases at V and 3 bases at J, with 8 bases between the two ends. Per germline, CDR1 SQVTM and CDR2 ANQGSEA. The CDR3, as DNA: TGCAGCTGGACGTACTACAATGAGCAGTTCTTC. Amino acids: CSWTYYNEQFF.

This clone was found a few times. The chain links TRBV27 to TRBJ2-6; 10 bases map to TRBD1. CDR1 and CDR2 (germline): MNHEY, SMNVEV (reference sequence). The CDR3 is 19 amino acids. V shed 6 bases and J 0 bases; nucleotides not matched to a gene: 11. As DNA, the CDR3 is TGTGCCAGCAGGCTTGCCGGGACAGGGGCCAACTCTGGGGCCAACGTCCTGACTTTC. This sequence encodes CASRLAGTGANSGANVLTF.

This clone was seen a handful of times. V and J are TRBV4-3 and TRBJ2-7; the D is unclear. V was pared by 5 bases and J by 0 bases, with 8 bases between. The CDR3 has 13 residues. Germline values: CDR1 LGHNA, CDR2 YSLEER. The DNA of the CDR3 is TGCGCCAGCAGCACGCGTACCTCCTACGAGCAGTACTTC. Translation gives CASSTRTSYEQYF.

This clone is a singleton in its sample. The chain carries TRBV7-9 and TRBJ2-3; D may correspond to TRBD1 or TRBD2 (5 bases each). Trimming pared 5 bases from V and 2 bases from J, leaving 14 bases between. Germline V gene sequence: CDR1 SEHNR, CDR2 FQNEAQ (reference sequence). This CDR3 comprises 15 residues. The CDR3 sequence: CASSPRDGITDTQYF. DNA for the CDR3: TGTGCCAGCAGCCCCCGGGACGGTATCACAGATACGCAGTATTTT.

This sequence joins TRBV6-5 and TRBJ2-7; no firm D call. Trimming removed 6 bases from V and 2 bases from J, with 11 bases in between. CDR3 length: 13 amino acids. From germline, CDR1 is MNHEY and CDR2 SVGAGI. The CDR3 sequence is CASRSSGTYEQYF. The CDR3 DNA reads as TGTGCCAGCAGATCATCGGGTACCTACGAGCAGTACTTC.

The V and J genes are TRBV29-1 and TRBJ2-2; tentative D call: TRBD2 (5 bases). Germline lookup yields CDR1 SQVTM and CDR2 ANQGSEA. The V end was cut by 4 bases, the J end by 5 bases, with 8 bases between. The CDR3 consists of 12 residues. CDR3 nucleotides: TGCAGCGTTGGAGGGTTAACCGGGGAGCTGTTTTTT. It is translated as CSVGGLTGELFF.

This sequence joins TRBV29-1 and TRBJ2-5; the D gene is possibly TRBD1 (5 bases). V was trimmed by 4 bases and J by 4 bases, leaving 10 bases between them. Germline values: CDR1 SQVTM, CDR2 ANQGSEA. The CDR3 sequence is 12 residues long. CDR3 amino acids: CSVASRVETQYF. CDR3 nucleotides: TGCAGCGTTGCTTCCAGGGTAGAGACCCAGTACTTC.

The rearrangement joins TRBV29-1 to TRBJ2-1, with a weak D call TRBD2 (5 bases). Trimming removed 5 bases from V and 4 bases from J, with 12 bases in between. Germline V gene lookup returns CDR1 SQVTM and CDR2 ANQGSEA. There are 13 residues in the CDR3. CDR3 sequence reads: CSVSTIVYNEQFF. In nucleotides, the CDR3 is TGCAGCGTTTCGACTATCGTTTACAATGAGCAGTTCTTC.

This clone has only a few counts. The chain is built from TRBV4-2 and TRBJ2-7; 14 nucleotides line up with TRBD2. This CDR3 has 16 residues. The germline CDR1 and CDR2 sequences are LGHNA and YNFKEQ. J gave up 2 bases and V 4 bases, and 4 bases lay outside the gene matches. The CDR3 DNA reads TGTGCCAGCAGCCCCGAGGGACTAGCGGGGGCCTACGAGCAGTACTTC. This encodes CASSPEGLAGAYEQYF.

The CDR3 spells CSVGYRTSSYNEQFF. The DNA for the CDR3 is TGCAGCGTTGGTTATCGGACTAGCTCCTACAATGAGCAGTTCTTC. The rearrangement joins TRBV29-1 to TRBJ2-1; 7 positions agree with TRBD2. CDR1 is SQVTM and CDR2 is ANQGSEA in the germline V gene. J was trimmed by 0 bases and V by 4 bases; bases with no gene match: 6. This CDR3 has 15 residues.

The chain uses TRBV6-6 and TRBJ2-3; D is undetermined. Trimming left V 8 bases short and J 2 bases short, with 11 bases between. The CDR3 extends over 13 amino acids. Looked up from germline, CDR1 is MNHNY and CDR2 is SVGAGI (reference sequence). The CDR3 DNA follows: TGTGCCAGCCGGCCGGGCTCCACAGATACGCAGTATTTT. Translation: CASRPGSTDTQYF.

The CDR3 DNA follows: TGTGCCTGGAGTGTACGTAAAGGGGGAGTGAGCGAGCAGTACTTC. Translating it yields CAWSVRKGGVSEQYF. The chain carries TRBV30 and TRBJ2-7; weak D call: TRBD1 (6 bases). The V and J ends lost 0 bases and 6 bases respectively, with 18 bases between them. The CDR3 covers 15 residues. Germline V gene data show CDR1 as GTSNPN and CDR2 as SVGIG (reference sequence).

J is TRBJ1-1 and V is TRBV30; unclear D gene. V shed 1 base and J shed 5 bases, with 8 bases lying between them. This CDR3 region has 12 residues. Germline V gives CDR1 GTSNPN, CDR2 SVGIG (reference sequence). CDR3 nucleotides: TGTGCCTGGAGTGCCTCCCTGACTGAAGCTTTCTTT. Its protein product is CAWSASLTEAFF.

The chain employs TRBV4-1 and TRBJ1-3; D gene unclear. This CDR3 is built from 15 residues. V shed 1 base and J shed 0 bases, with 7 bases lying between them. Germline CDR1 reads MGHRA; CDR2 reads YSYEKL. The CDR3 loop is CASSQGRNSGNTIYF. In nucleotides, the CDR3 is TGCGCCAGCAGCCAAGGGCGGAACTCTGGAAACACCATATATTTT.